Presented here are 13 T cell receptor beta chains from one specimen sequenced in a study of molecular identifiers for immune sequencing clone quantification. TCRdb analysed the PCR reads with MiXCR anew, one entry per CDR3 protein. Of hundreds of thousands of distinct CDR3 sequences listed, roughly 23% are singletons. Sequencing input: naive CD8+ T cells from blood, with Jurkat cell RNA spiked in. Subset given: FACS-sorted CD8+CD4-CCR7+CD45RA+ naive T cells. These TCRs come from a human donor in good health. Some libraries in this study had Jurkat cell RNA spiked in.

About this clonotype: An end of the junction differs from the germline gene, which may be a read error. In DNA form, the CDR3 reads TGTGCCAGCGGCCAGGACAGGGAGAATGAAAAACTGTTTTTT. Translated, it gives CASGQDRENEKLFF. The chain carries TRBV4-2 and TRBJ1-4; 8 bases map to TRBD1. Germline values: CDR1 LGHNA, CDR2 YNFKEQ. CDR3 length: 14 residues.

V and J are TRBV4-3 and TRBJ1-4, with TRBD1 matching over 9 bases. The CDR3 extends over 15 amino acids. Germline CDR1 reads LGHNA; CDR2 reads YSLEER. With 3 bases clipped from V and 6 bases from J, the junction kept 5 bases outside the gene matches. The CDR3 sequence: CASSQGTGSDEKLFF. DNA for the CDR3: TGCGCCAGCAGCCAGGGGACAGGGTCTGATGAAAAACTGTTTTTT.

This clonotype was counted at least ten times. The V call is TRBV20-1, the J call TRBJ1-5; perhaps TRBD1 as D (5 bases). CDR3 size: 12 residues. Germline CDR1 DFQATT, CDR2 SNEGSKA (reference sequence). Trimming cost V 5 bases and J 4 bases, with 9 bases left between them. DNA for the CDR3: TGCAGTGCTCTGACAGTAAATCAGCCCCAGCATTTT. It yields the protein CSALTVNQPQHF.

The CDR3 protein is CSASPTGRFLYEQYF. CDR3 sequence (DNA): TGCAGTGCTAGTCCTACAGGGCGTTTCCTGTACGAGCAGTACTTC. The V call is TRBV20-1, the J call TRBJ2-7; a possible D gene is TRBD1 (6 bases). Germline lookup yields CDR1 DFQATT and CDR2 SNEGSKA (reference sequence). CDR3 length: 15 residues. V lost 3 bases and J lost 4, with 19 bases in between.

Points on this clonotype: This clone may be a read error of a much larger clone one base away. Here the CDR3 reads CASSDRGLSQPQHF. Here the CDR3 DNA reads TGTGCCAGCAGTGACAGGGGGTTGAGTCAGCCCCAGCATTTT. The chain employs TRBV6-1 and TRBJ1-5; 7 nucleotides match TRBD1. Germline lookup yields CDR1 MNHNS and CDR2 SASEGT. The length of the CDR3 is 14 residues. V lost 3 bases and J lost 6; bases outside the gene matches: 5.

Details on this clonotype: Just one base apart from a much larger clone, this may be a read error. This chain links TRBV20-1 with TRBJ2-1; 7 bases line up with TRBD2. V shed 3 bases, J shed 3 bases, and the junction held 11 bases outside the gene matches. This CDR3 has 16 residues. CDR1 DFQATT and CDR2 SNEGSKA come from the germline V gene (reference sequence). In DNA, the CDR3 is TGCAGTGCTAGGGATCTGGCACCGGGGGGCTACAATGAGCAGTTCTTC. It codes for CSARDLAPGGYNEQFF.

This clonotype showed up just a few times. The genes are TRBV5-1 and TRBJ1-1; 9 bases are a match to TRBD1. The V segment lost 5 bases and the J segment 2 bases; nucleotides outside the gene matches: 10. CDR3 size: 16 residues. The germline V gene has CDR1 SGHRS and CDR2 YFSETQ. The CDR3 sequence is CASRDRGSLLNTEAFF. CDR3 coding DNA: TGCGCCAGCAGGGACAGGGGCTCTCTCCTTAACACTGAAGCTTTCTTT.

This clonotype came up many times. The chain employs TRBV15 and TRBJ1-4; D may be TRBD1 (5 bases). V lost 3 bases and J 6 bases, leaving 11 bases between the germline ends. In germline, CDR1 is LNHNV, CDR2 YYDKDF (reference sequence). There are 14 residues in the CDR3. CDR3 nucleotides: TGTGCCACCAGCAGGGGACCGGGTTATGAAAAACTGTTTTTT. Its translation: CATSRGPGYEKLFF.

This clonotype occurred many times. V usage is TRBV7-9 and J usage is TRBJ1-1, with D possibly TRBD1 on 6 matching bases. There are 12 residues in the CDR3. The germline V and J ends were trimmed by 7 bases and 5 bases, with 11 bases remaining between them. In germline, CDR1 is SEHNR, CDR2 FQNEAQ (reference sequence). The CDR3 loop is CASNLQGTEAFF. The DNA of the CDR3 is TGTGCCAGCAACCTACAGGGAACTGAAGCTTTCTTT.

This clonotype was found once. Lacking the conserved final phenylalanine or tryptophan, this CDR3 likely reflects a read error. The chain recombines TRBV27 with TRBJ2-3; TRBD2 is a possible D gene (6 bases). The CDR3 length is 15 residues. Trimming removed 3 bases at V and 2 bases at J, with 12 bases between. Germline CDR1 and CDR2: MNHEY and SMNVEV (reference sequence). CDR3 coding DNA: TGTGCCAGCAGTTTGGGTAGCGGATACACAGATACGCAGTATCTT. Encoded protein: CASSLGSGYTDTQYL.

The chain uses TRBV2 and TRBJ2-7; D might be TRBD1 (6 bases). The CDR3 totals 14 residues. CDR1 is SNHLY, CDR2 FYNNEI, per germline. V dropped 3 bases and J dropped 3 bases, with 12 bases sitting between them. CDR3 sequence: CASSDKYRVYEQYF. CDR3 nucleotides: TGTGCCAGCAGTGATAAGTACAGGGTCTACGAGCAGTACTTC.

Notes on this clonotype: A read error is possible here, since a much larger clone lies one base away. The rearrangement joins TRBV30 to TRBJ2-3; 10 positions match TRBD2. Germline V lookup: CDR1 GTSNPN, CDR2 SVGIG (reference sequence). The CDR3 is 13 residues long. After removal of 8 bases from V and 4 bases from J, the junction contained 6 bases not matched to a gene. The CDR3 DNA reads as TGTGCCCATCTAGCGGGGGACGCAGATACGCAGTATTTT. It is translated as CAHLAGDADTQYF.

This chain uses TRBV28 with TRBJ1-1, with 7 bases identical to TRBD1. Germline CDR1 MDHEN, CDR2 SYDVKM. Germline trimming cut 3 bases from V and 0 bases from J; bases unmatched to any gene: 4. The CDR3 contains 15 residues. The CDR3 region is CASSFRGVMNTEAFF. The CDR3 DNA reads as TGTGCCAGCAGTTTCAGGGGGGTAATGAACACTGAAGCTTTCTTT.